The source of this TCR beta chain is a study of T cell repertoires in cytomegalovirus infection (dated by TCRdb to about 2019). Concerning the study at large: Donor HLA type was relevant to the analysis, as public TCR beta signatures indicated carriage of CMV infection together with the matching HLA type.

Inclusive of the bounding cysteine and phenylalanine, the CDR3 is 14 residues long. Of all the DNA, just the CDR3 is kept, 42 bases in frame from base 1. The germline V gene sets CDR1 to WSHSY and CDR2 to SAAADI. Trimming costs V 5 bases and J 3 bases, and their ends lie 14 bases apart. This clonotype was observed a handful of times. Its antigen remains undetermined. Per-nucleotide qualities are absent, and no much larger clonotype sits a single base away. For sequencing, an Illumina HiSeq 1500 was employed. TCRdb took the public reads, trimmed them with fastp at Q25, ran MiXCR for clone calling and kept in-frame beta chains. One record per CDR3 amino acid sequence lists the most common genes and DNA. For this sample there are a few hundred thousand distinct CDR3 sequences; roughly 13% appear just once. Of the sample, around 8.7% falls within the top ten clones. The full study reports these points: In both this cohort and an independent cohort of over 350 donors, the cumulative frequency of public TCR beta family members distinguished carriers of CMV infection plus the relevant HLA type. The ex vivo response was dominated by HLA-C-restricted CMV-specific TCR beta clonotypes, which also provided the single most frequent clonotype in two of eight donors.

The sequence was collected from a human donor in good health (CMV status not recorded). Some clones in this sample may be carry-over from other donors' samples. The sequencing input was PBMCs. This sequence uses TRBV10-2 and TRBJ2-7; the D region possibly corresponds to TRBD1 (5 bases align). The CDR3 protein is CASSIRQGLYEQYF. At the DNA level, the sequence is TGCGCCAGCAGTATACGCCAGGGCCTCTACGAGCAGTACTTC.